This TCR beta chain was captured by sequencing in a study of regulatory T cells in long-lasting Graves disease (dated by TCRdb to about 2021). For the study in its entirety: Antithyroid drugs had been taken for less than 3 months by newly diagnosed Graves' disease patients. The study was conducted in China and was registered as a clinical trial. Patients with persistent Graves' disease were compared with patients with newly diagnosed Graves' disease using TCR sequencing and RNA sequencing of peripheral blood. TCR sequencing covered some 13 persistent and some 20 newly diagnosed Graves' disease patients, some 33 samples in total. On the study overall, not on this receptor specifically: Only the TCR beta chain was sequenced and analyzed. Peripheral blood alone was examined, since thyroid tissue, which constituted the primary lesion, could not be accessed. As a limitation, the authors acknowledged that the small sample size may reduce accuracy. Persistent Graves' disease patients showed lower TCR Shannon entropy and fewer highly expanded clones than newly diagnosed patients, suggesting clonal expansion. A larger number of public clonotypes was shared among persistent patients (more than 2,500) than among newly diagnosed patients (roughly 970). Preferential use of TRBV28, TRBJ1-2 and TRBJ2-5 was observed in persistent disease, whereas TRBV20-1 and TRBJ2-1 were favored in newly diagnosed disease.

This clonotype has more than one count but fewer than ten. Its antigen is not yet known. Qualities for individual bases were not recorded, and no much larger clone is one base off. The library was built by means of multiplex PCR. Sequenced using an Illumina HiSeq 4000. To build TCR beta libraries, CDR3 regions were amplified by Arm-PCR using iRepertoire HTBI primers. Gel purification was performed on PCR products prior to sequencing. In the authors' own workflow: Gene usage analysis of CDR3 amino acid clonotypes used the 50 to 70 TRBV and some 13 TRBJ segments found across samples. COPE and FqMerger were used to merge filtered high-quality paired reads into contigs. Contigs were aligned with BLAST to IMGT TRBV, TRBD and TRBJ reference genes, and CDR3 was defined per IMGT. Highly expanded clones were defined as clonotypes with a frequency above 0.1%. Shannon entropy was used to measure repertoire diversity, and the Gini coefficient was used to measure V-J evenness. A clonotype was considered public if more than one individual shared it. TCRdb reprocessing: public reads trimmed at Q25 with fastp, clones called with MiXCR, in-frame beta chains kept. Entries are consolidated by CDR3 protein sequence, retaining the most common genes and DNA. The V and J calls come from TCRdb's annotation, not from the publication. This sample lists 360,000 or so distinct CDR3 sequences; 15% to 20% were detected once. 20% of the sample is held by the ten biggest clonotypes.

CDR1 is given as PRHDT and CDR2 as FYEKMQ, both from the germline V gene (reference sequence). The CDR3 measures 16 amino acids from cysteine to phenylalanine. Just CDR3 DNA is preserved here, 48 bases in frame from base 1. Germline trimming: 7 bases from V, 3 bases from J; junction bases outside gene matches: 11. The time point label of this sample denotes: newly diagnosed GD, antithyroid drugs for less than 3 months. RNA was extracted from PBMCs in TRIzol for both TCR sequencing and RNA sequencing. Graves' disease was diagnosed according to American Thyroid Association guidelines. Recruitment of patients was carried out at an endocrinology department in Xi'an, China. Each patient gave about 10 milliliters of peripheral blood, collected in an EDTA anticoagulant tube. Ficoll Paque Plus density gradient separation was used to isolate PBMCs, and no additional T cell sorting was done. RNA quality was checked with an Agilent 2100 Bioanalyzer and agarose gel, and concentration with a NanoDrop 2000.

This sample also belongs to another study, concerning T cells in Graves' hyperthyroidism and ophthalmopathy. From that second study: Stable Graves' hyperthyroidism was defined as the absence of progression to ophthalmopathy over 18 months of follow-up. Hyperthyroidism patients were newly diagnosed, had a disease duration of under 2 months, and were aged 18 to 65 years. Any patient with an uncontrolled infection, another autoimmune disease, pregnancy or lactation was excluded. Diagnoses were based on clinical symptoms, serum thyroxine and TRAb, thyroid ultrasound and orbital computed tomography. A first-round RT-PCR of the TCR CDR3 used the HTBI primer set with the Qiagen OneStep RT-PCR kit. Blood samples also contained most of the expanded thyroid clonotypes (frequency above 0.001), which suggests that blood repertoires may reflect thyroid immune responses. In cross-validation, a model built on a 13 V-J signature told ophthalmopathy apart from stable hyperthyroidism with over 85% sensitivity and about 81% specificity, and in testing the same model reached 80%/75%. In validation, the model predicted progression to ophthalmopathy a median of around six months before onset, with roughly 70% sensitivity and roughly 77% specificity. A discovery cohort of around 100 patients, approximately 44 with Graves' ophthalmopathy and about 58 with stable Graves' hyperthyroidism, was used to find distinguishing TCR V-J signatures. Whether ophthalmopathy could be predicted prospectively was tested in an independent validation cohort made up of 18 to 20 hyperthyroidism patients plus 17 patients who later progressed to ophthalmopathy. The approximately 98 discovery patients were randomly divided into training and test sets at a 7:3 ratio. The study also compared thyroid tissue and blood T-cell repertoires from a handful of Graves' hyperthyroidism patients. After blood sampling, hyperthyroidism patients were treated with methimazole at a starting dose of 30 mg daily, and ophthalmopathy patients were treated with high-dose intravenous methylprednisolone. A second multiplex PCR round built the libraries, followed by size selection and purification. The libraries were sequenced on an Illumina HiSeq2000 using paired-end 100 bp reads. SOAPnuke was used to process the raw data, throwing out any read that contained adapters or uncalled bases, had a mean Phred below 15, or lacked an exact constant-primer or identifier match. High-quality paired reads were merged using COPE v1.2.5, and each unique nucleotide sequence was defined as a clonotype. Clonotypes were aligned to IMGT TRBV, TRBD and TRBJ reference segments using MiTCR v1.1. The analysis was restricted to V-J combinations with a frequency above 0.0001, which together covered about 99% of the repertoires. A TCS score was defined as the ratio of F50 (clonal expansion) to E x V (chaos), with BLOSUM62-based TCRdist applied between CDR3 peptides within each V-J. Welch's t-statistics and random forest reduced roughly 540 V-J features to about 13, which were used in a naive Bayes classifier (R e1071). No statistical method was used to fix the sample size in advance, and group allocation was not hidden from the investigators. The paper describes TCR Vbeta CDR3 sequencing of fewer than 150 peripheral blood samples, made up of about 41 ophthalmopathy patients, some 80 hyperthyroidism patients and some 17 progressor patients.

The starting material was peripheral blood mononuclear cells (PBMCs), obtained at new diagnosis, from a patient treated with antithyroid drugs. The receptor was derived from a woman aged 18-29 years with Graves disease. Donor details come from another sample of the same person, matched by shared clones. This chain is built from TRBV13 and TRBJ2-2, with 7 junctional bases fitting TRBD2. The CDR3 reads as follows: CASTNPGRGYTGELFF. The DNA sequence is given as TGTGCCAGCACCAATCCGGGGAGGGGTTACACCGGGGAGCTGTTTTTT.